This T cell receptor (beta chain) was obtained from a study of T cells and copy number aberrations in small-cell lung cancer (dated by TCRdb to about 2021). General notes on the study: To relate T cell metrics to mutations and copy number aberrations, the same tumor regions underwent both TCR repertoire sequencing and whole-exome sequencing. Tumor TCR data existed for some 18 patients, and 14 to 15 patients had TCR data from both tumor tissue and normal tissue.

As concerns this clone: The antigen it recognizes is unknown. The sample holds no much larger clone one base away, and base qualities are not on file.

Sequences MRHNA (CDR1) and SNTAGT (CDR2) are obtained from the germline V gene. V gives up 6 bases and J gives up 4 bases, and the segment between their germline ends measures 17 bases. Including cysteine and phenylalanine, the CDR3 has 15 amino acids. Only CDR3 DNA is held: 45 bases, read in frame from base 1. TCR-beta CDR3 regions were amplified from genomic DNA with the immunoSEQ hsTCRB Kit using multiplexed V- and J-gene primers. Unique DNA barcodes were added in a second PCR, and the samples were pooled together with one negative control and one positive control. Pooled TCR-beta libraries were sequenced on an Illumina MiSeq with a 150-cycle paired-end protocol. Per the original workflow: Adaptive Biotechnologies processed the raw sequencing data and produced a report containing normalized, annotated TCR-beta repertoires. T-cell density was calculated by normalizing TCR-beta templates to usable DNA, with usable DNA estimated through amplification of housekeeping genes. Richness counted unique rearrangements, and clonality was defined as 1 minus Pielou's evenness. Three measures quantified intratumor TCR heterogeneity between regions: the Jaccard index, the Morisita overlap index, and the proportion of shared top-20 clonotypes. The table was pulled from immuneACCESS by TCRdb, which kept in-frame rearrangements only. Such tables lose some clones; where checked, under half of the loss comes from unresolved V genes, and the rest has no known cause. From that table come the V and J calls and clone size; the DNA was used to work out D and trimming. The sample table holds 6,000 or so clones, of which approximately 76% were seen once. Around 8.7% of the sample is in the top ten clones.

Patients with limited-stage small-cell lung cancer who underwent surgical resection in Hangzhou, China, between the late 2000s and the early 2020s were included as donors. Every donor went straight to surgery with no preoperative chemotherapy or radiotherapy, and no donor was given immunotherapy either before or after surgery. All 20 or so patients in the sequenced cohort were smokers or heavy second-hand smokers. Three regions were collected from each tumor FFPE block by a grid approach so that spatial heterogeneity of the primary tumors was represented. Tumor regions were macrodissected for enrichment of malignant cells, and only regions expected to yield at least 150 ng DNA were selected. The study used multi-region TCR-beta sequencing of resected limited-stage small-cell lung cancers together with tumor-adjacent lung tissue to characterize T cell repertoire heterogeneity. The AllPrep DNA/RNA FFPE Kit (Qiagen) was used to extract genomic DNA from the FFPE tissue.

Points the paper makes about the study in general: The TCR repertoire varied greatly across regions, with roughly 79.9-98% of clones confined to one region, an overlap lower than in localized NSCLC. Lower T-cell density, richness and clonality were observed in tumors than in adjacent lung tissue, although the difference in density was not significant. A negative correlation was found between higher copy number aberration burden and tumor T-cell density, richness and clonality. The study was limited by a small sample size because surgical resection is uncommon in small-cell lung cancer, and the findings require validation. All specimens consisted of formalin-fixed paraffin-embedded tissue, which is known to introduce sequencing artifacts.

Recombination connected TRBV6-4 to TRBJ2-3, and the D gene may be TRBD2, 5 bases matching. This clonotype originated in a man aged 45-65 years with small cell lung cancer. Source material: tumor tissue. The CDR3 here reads CASSEEGSSADTQYF. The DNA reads TGTGCCAGCAGCGAGGAAGGGAGTAGTGCAGATACGCAGTATTTT.